This TCR beta chain appears in the sequencing data of a study of cytomegalovirus exposure and HLA in healthy donors (dated by TCRdb to the late 2010s). For the wider study: An earlier analysis of 587 of the donors reported about 280 Gb of sequence data and around 100 million unique TCR beta sequences obtained from around 170 million T cells. Of the 350 to 450 genotyped donors, 81% were placed in the genetic ancestry cluster associated with self-reported Caucasian donors. Because of strong linkage in the cohort, roughly five DR-DQ haplotypes were treated as single units for association and clustering. About 280 gigabases of sequencing data and tens of millions of unique TCR sequences were included in an early release covering under 650 HLA-typed donors. The study was designed to test whether signatures of past pathogen exposure could be identified by cataloging public T cell receptors. Rather than using new phenotypic data, the later analysis identified candidate immune exposures from TCR beta sequences and from how often those sequences occurred across donors. Using immunosequencing, the study profiled T cell repertoires from about 620 subjects and related those repertoires to cytomegalovirus serostatus. Donor age, sex, ethnicity and CMV serostatus were collected together with the repertoire data. HLA typing included class I and class II loci at four-digit resolution. A later genetic analysis took genome-wide SNP genotypes for 398 of the 666 donors and used that subset as a discovery cohort. Across roughly 420 genotyped donors of the cohort, an average of approximately 200,000 unique TCR beta nucleotide sequences per donor were sequenced, and approximately 17% of those sequences were non-productive. A later analysis re-examined previously published TCR beta repertoires from about 670 donors and added high-resolution HLA genotyping to investigate patterns of TCR occurrence. To predict cytomegalovirus infection status, the study brought together high-throughput TCR immunosequencing, statistical association of individual TCRs with disease status, and machine learning. Every repertoire in the discovery cohort had been generated on one and the same sequencing platform. The number of donors typed differed by locus, with 629-630 for A, B, C, DRB1 and DQB1, roughly 520 for DQA1, 600 to 610 for DPA1, and roughly 450 for DPB1. An earlier analysis of nearly 600 of the donors applied high-throughput TCR beta sequencing to assess whether each TCR beta V gene segment acted as functional or pseudogenic. A separate validation cohort of roughly 130 different subjects was used in addition to the approximately 700-subject first cohort. Results and caveats for the whole study, not just this receptor: For the cohort, immune exposure information was limited to CMV serostatus. The authors suggested that the approach could potentially be generalized to other disease states and immunological phenotypes. The sequencing pipeline was judged likely to have produced a cluster of highly shared sequence variants as a technical artifact. Compared with equally common non-associated chains, HLA-associated TCR beta chains in a later analysis were more clonally expanded and had lower generation probabilities. HLA typing was unavailable for some donors at each locus, so association tests used only the typed subset. A later analysis reported that several top co-occurrence clusters appeared linked to parvovirus B19, influenza, CMV and Epstein-Barr virus. In vitro tests confirmed that a few of the cytomegalovirus-associated TCR beta chains recognize cytomegalovirus antigens. Compared with the roughly 710-donor mean, donors in an Asian-associated ancestry cluster had fewer N-insertions in productive TCRs, according to a later genetic analysis. At a false discovery rate of 0.05, a later analysis linked 16,000 or so TCR beta sequences to specific HLA alleles. V-gene and J-gene trimming of TCR beta chains was associated with a missense DCLRE1C variant in a later genetic analysis, and the association was replicated in an independent cohort. Linkage disequilibrium might explain the correlated functional status among segregating V segments, but an unknown experimental factor could not be ruled out. In a later analysis, the rate of TCR association differed among HLA loci, with DRB1 alleles having the most associated TCRs and HLA-C alleles having the fewest. In the study, approximately 160 TCR beta chains were listed as associated with cytomegalovirus. When HLA alleles, especially DR and DQ, strongly co-occurred, TCR associations were difficult to assign to individual alleles. A further reported finding was that TCR beta sequences accurately predicted the HLA-A and HLA-B alleles for most subjects in the first cohort. According to a later analysis, most CMV-associated TCR beta chains appeared to be HLA-restricted, and the HLA associations seemed to be driven largely by CMV exposure. In an earlier analysis of approximately 590 of the donors, most TCR beta V segments appeared in productive rearrangements about 87% or about 30% of the time, broadly matching IMGT annotations. Some 16 rarely observed V segments, including chromosome 9 orphons, were excluded from the earlier analysis of almost 600 of the donors because counts were too low. The classifier was reported to diagnose cytomegalovirus status with high specificity and sensitivity in both the original and validation cohorts. Most TCR sequences were seen in very few donors, while some public TCRs were found in many individuals. Presence/absence analyses assumed roughly uniform sequencing depth across donors, an assumption that may not hold. Only TCR beta chains were sequenced in this cohort, and the absence of alpha or paired-chain data limited detectable features. The 87-base-pair reads could not distinguish some IMGT-functional V segments, including TRBV6-2 and TRBV6-3, so those segments were excluded.

As concerns this clone: Its antigen specificity is not known. No clone much larger than this one lies a single base away; base qualities are absent.

In total, more than 500 healthy bone marrow donors made up the cohort. Cohort members were all nominally healthy when sampled, although unrecorded immune exposures were likely present. The donor was CMV seropositive and belonged to the group of more than 250 seropositive cohort members. Every donor gave a peripheral blood sample, and the peripheral blood mononuclear cells from that sample were used for TCR beta sequencing. The Qiagen DNeasy Blood Extraction Kit was used to extract genomic DNA from the blood cell samples. For CDR1 and CDR2, the germline V gene (reference sequence) lists SEHNR and FQNEAQ. Reading from cysteine to phenylalanine, the CDR3 counts 12 amino acids. The CDR3 DNA has 36 bases and is translated from base 1. Trimming takes 3 bases from V and 9 bases from J, and the germline ends sit 11 bases apart. The protocol used for the library was the immunoSEQ multiplex PCR assay. For the multiplex PCR, a mixture combining 60 forward primers for TCR Vbeta segments and 13 reverse primers for TCR Jbeta segments was used. The CDR3 region of rearranged TCR beta genes was amplified from genomic DNA with a multiplex PCR assay. The amplified TCR beta libraries were sequenced on the Illumina HiSeq System as 87-base-pair reads. The paper's data handling went like this. A later analysis counted approximately 84 million unique TCR beta chains across the 500 to 850 repertoires, and roughly 9.9 million of these chains were shared by at least two donors. A nearest-neighbor algorithm error-corrected the raw reads and collapsed the reads into unique sequences, merging closely related sequences to remove PCR and sequencing errors. CDR3 sequences were aligned to IMGT reference sequences to assign V, D and J gene segments. For a sequence to be retained, a match of at least six nucleotides was required to both a V gene segment and a J gene segment. Rearrangements were classified as productive when the CDR3 lacked stop codons and remained in frame with V and J, and all other rearrangements were classified as non-productive. Following IMGT convention, CDR3 was defined as the stretch from the second conserved V-encoded cysteine up to the conserved J-encoded phenylalanine. Sequences without an unambiguous match to a single V gene segment were excluded from the earlier analysis of approximately 600 of the donors. In an earlier analysis of several hundred of the donors, V segments were called functional above 56.7% productive rearrangements and were called segregating when the between-donor standard deviation exceeded 5%. A statistical classification framework was built for diagnosing cytomegalovirus status from the catalog of TCR beta chain sequences. In a later analysis, V and J genes were assigned by comparing TCR nucleotide sequences against IMGT/GENE-DB human TR gene sequences. Using the TCRdist pipeline, a later analysis assigned CDR3 sequences along with most-parsimonious VDJ recombination scenarios. In a later analysis, each TCR beta chain was defined by its CDR3 amino acid sequence together with its V-gene family, and reads without a unique V-gene family were excluded. To address suspected cross-contamination and a sequencing artifact, a later analysis removed roughly 640 highly shared, low-generation-probability nucleotide sequences. In a later analysis, a clonal expansion index for each public chain was calculated from normalized within-repertoire ranks of inferred template counts. In a later analysis, generation probabilities were computed with a VDJ recombination model fitted to out-of-frame rearrangements, and the resulting probabilities were checked against IGoR. In a later analysis, TCR-TCR, TCR-HLA and TCR-CMV co-occurrence was scored with hypergeometric tests, and a repertoire-size bias correction was applied to TCR pairs. To estimate false discovery rates, a later analysis permuted the HLA or CMV assignments 20 times. A later analysis grouped co-occurring TCRs with DBSCAN, adding TCRdist sequence similarity when clustering within HLA-allele-positive subsets. For co-occurrence clustering, repertoires with fewer than 30,000 or more than 120,000 public chains were excluded, along with five repertoires with anomalous nucleotide sharing. Held by TCRdb, this immuneACCESS table contains in-frame sequences only and omits some clones. Under half of the omission traces to an unresolved V gene where checked; the cause of the rest is unknown. V, J and clone size are those of that table, while D and trimming were read from the DNA. Counted in this sample were about 96,000 clones; 60% to 80% of them appeared once. The top ten clonotypes cover roughly 6.6% of the sample.

This clonotype was obtained from a man aged 50 or older in good health and CMV-seropositive. Recombination connected TRBV7-9 to TRBJ1-1; matching of 5 bases hints at TRBD1 as the D gene. Sequencing was carried out using PBMCs. The CDR3 protein: CASSFPQGKAFF. The nucleotides read TGTGCCAGCAGCTTTCCCCAGGGTAAAGCTTTCTTT.